This TCR beta chain was sequenced during a study of molecular identifiers for immune sequencing clone quantification. Points from the study as a whole: The share of molecules held by clones above 20 RNA copies was over 98% in effector cells and under 1% in naive cells.

The table lists this clonotype with many counts. Its antigen is undetermined. V lost 0 bases to trimming and J lost 4 bases, with 12 bases between them. The CDR3 has 14 amino acids. The V gene's germline CDR1 is GTSNPN and CDR2 SVGIG (reference sequence). Naive CD8 T cells were sorted as CD8+CD4-CCR7+CD45RA+. TCRdb processed the PCR reads anew with MiXCR; each CDR3 protein has one entry. The repertoire includes approximately 670,000 distinct CDR3 sequences, about 20% of them detected once, and 0.7% to 1% sits in the top ten. This clonotype originated in a human donor in good health. Some libraries in this study had Jurkat cell RNA spiked in. The chain carries TRBV30 and TRBJ1-1; D gene ambiguous. The sequenced sample was naive CD8+ T cells from blood, with Jurkat cell RNA spiked in. Subset denoted: FACS-sorted CD8+CD4-CCR7+CD45RA+ naive T cells. CDR3 amino acids: CAWSVYIIPTEAFF. The CDR3 nucleotides read TGTGCCTGGAGTGTATACATCATCCCCACTGAAGCTTTCTTT. The whole variable domain, filled in from reference TRBV30 and TRBJ1-1, reads SQTIHQWPATLVQPVGSPLSLECTVEGTSNPNLYWYRQAAGRGLQLLFYSVGIGQISSEVPQNLSASRPQDRQFILSSKKLLLSDSGFYLCAWSVYIIPTEAFFGQGTRLTVV.